The T cell receptor beta chain under discussion was sequenced for a study of T cells in Graves' hyperthyroidism and ophthalmopathy. This clonotype was observed many times. Ophthalmopathy patients had Clinical Activity Score at least 3, NOSPECS grade at least 4, duration under 3 months. RNA transcripts provided the source from which TCR beta CDR3 regions were amplified. When the TCR CDR3 underwent first-round RT-PCR, the HTBI primer set was used. One entry per CDR3 protein, called by TCRdb with MiXCR from the multiplex PCR reads. The sample carries about 610,000 distinct CDR3 sequences, more than 15% recorded once. V lost 2 bases and J 0 bases, leaving 11 bases between the germline ends. This CDR3 has 15 amino acids. CDR1 and CDR2 (germline): SGHVS, FQNEAQ.

Input material: blood. The chain uses TRBV7-8 and TRBJ2-7, with D perhaps assigned TRBD1 or TRBD2 (5 bases each). The clonotype comes from a woman in her forties with Graves' ophthalmopathy. DNA of the CDR3: TGTGCCAGCAGCTTACGGGGCTTTAACTCCTACGAGCAGTACTTC. This encodes CASSLRGFNSYEQYF.